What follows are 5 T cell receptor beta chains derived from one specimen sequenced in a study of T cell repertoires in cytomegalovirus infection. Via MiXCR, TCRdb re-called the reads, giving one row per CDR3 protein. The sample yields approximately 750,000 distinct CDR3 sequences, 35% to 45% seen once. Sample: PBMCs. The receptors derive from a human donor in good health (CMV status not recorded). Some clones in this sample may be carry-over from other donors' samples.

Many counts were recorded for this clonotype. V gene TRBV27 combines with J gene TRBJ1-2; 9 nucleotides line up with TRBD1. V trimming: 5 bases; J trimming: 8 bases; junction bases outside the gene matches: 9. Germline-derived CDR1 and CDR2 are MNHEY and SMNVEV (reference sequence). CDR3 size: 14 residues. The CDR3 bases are TGTGCCAGCAGTCCAACAGGGGGCGCGGAGGGCTACACCTTC. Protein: CASSPTGGAEGYTF.

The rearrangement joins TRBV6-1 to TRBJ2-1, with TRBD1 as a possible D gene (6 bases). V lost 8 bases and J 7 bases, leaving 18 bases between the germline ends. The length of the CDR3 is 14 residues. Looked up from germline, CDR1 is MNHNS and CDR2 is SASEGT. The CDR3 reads CASGGQTGPNEQFF. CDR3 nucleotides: TGTGCCAGCGGTGGGCAAACAGGGCCAAATGAGCAGTTCTTC.

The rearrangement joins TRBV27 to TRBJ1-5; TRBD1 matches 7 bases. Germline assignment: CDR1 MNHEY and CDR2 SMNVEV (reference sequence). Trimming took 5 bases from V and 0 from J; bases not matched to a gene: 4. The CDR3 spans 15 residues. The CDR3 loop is CASSEQGYSNQPQHF. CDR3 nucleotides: TGTGCCAGCAGTGAACAGGGGTATAGCAATCAGCCCCAGCATTTT.

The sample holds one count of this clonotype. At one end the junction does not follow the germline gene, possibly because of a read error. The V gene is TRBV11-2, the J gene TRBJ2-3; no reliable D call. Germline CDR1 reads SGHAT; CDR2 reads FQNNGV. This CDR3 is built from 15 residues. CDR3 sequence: CASSLEAVFENTKYF. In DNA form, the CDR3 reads TGTGCCAGCAGCTTAGAGGCAGTGTTTGAGAATACGAAGTATTTT.

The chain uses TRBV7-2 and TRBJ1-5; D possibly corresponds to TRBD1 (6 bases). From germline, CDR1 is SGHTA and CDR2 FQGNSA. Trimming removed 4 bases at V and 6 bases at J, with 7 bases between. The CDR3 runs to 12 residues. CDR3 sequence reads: CASSSGVQPQHF. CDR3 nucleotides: TGTGCCAGCAGCTCAGGGGTTCAGCCCCAGCATTTT.